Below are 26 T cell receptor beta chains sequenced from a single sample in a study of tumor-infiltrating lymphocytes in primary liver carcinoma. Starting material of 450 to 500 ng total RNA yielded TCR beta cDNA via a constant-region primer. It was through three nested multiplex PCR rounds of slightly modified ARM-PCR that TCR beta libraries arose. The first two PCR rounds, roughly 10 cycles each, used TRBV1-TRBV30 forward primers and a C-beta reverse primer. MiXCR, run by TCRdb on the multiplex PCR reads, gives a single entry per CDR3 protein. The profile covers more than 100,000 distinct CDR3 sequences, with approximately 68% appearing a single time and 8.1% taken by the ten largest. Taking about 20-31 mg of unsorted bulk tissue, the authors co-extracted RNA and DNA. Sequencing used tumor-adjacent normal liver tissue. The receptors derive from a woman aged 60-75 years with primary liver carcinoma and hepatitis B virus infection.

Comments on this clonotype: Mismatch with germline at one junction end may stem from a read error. CDR3 sequence (DNA): TGTGCCAGCAGCCCCAATGGCGGGAGAACACAAGGGACCCAGTACTTC. Translated, it gives CASSPNGGRTQGTQYF. V gene TRBV11-2 combines with J gene TRBJ2-5; 7 nucleotides match TRBD2. From germline, CDR1 is SGHAT and CDR2 FQNNGV. The CDR3 is 16 amino acids. Supplemented by reference TRBV11-2 and TRBJ2-5, the full variable domain reads EAGVAQSPRYKIIEKRQSVAFWCNPISGHATLYWYQQILGQGPKLLIQFQNNGVVDDSQLPKDRFSAERLKGVDSTLKIQPAKLEDSAVYLCASSPNGGRTQGTQYFGPGTRLLVL.

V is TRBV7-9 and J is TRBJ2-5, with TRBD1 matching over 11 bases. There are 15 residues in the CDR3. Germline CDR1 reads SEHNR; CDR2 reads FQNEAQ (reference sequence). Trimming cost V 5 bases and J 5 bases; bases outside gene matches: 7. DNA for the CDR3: TGTGCCAGCAGCGCGGACAGGGGGCGGGTTGAGACCCAGTACTTC. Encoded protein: CASSADRGRVETQYF. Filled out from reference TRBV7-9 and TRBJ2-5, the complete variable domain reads DTGVSQNPRHKITKRGQNVTFRCDPISEHNRLYWYRQTLGQGPEFLTYFQNEAQLEKSRLLSDRFSAERPKGSFSTLEIQRTEQGDSAMYLCASSADRGRVETQYFGPGTRLLVL.

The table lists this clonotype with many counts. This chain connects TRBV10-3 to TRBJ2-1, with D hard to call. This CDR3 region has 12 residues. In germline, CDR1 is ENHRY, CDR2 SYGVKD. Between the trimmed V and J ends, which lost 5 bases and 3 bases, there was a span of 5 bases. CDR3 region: CAISQFYNEQFF. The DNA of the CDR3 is TGTGCCATCAGTCAATTCTACAATGAGCAGTTCTTC.

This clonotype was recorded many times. The CDR3 protein is CASSLSREAFF. For the CDR3, the DNA is TGTGCCAGCAGCCTATCGCGGGAAGCTTTCTTT. V and J are TRBV12-3 or TRBV12-4 and TRBJ1-1; D call uncertain. V lost 6 bases and J lost 8, with 10 bases in between. The CDR3 is made up of 11 amino acids.

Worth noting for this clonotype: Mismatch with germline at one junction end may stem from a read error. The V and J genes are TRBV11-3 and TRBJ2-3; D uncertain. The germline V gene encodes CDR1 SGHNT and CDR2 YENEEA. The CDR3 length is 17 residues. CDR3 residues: CANSLSFRPLRTDTQYF. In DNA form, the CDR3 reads TGTGCCAACAGCTTATCATTTAGGCCGCTACGGACAGATACGCAGTATTTT.

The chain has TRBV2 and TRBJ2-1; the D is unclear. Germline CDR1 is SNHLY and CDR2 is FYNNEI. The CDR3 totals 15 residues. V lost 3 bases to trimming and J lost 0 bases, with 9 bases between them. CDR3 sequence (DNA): TGTGCCAGCAGTGACCGGATCAGCTCCTACAATGAGCAGTTCTTC. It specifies CASSDRISSYNEQFF.

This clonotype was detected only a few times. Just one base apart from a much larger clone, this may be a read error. The DNA of the CDR3 is TGCGCCAGCTCGGGACAGGTGAACATTGAAGCTTTCTTT. Translation: CASSGQVNIEAFF. The J gene is TRBJ1-1, the V gene TRBV10-1; TRBD1 aligns across 8 bases. The CDR3 spans 13 residues. CDR1 and CDR2 (germline): WNHNN, SYGVQD (reference sequence).

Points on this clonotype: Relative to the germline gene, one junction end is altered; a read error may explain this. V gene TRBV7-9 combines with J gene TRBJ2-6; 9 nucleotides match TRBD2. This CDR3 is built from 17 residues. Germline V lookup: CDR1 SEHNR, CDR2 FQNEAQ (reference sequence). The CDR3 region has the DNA TGTGTCAACAGCTTACTAGCGGGTTACTCTGGGGTCAACGTCCTGACTTTC. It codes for CVNSLLAGYSGVNVLTF.

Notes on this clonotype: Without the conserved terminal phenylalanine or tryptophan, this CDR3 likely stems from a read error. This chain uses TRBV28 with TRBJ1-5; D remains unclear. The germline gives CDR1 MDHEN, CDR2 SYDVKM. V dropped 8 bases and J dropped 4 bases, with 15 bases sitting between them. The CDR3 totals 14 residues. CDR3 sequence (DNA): TGTGCCAGCTGCCTAGATTTCCAGAATCAGCCCCAGCATTTG. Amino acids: CASCLDFQNQPQHL.

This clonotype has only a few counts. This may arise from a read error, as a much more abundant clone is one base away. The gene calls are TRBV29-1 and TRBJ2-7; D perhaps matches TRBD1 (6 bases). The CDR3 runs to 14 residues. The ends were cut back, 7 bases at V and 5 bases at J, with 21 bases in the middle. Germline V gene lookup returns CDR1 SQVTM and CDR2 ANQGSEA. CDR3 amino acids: CSALSGAGVDEQYF. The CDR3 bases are TGCAGCGCGCTCAGTGGGGCAGGGGTCGACGAGCAGTACTTC.

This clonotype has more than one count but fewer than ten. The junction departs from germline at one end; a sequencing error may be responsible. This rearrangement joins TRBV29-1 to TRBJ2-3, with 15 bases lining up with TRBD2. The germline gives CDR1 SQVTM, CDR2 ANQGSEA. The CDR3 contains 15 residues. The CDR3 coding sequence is TGCAGCGTTCTGGGACTAGCGGGAGGACCAGATATGCAGTATTTT. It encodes CSVLGLAGGPDMQYF.

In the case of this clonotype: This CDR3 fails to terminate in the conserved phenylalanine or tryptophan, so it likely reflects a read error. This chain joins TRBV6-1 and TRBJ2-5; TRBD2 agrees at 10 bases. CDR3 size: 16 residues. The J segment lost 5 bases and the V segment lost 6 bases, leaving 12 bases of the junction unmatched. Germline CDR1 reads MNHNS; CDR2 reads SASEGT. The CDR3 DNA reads TGTGCCAGCAGCCCAAACCGGCTAGCGGGAGACGAGACCCAGTACTTG. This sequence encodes CASSPNRLAGDETQYL.

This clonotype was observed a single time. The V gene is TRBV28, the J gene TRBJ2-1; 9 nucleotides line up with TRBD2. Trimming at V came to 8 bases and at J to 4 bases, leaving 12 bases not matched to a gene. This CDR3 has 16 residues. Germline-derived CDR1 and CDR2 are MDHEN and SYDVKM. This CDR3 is CASGWGSGRRYNEQFF. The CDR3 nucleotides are TGTGCCAGCGGTTGGGGGAGCGGGAGGCGTTACAATGAGCAGTTCTTC. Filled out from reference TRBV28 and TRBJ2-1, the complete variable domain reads DVKVTQSSRYLVKRTGEKVFLECVQDMDHENMFWYRQDPGLGLRLIYFSYDVKMKEKGDIPEGYSVSREKKERFSLILESASTNQTSMYLCASGWGSGRRYNEQFFGPGTRLTVL.

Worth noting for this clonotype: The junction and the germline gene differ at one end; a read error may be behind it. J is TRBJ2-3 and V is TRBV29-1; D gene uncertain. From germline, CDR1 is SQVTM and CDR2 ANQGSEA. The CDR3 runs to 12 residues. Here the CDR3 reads CNAWMGTDTHYF. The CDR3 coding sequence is TGCAACGCCTGGATGGGCACAGATACGCATTATTTT.

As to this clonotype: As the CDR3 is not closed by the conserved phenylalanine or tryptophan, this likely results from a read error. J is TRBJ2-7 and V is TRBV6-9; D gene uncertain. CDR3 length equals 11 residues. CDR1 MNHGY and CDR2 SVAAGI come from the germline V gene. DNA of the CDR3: TGTGTCAGCCTGGTCTCCTACGAGCAGTACTAC. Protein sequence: CVSLVSYEQYY.

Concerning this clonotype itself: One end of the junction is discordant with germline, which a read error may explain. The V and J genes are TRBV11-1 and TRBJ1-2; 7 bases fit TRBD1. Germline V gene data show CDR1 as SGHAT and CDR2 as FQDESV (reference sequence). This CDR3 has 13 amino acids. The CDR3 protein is CTSSLKQGGGYTF. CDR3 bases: TGTACCAGCAGCTTAAAGCAGGGGGGTGGCTACACCTTC.

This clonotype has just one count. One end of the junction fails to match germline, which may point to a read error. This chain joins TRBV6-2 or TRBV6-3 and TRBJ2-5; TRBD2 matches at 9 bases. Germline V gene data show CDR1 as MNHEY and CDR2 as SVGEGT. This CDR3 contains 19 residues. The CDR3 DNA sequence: TGTGCCAGTAGCTCCTACGGTATTAGCGGGAGTTCTACTCGGGAGACCCTGTACTTC. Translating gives CASSSYGISGSSTRETLYF.

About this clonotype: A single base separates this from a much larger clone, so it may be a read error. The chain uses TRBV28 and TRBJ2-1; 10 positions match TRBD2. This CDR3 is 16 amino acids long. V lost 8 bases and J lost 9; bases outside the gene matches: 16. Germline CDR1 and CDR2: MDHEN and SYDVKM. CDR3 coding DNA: TGTGCCAGCTTCTATAGGCGGCTAGCGGGAGAGGGTGAGCAGTTCTTC. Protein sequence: CASFYRRLAGEGEQFF. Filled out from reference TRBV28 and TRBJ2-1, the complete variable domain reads DVKVTQSSRYLVKRTGEKVFLECVQDMDHENMFWYRQDPGLGLRLIYFSYDVKMKEKGDIPEGYSVSREKKERFSLILESASTNQTSMYLCASFYRRLAGEGEQFFGPGTRLTVL.

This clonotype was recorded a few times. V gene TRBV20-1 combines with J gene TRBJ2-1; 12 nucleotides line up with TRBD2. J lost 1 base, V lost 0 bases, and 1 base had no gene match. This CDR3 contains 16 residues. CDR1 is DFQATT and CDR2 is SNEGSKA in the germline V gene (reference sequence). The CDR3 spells CSARELAGGSYNEQFF. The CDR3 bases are TGCAGTGCTAGAGAACTAGCGGGGGGTTCCTACAATGAGCAGTTCTTC.

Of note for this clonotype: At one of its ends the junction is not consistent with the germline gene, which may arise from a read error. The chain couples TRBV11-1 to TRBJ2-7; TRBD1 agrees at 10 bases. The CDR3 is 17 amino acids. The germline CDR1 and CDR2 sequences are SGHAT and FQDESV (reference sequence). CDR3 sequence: CASSLSPRTGGFYEQYF. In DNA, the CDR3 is TGTGCCAGTAGCTTATCACCTCGGACAGGGGGTTTCTACGAGCAGTACTTC.

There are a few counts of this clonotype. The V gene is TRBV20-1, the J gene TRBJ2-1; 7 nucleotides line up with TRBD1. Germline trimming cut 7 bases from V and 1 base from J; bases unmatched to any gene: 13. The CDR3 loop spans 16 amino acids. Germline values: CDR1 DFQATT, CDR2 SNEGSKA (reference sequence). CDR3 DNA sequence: TGCAGTGGAACCCCACACCCACAGGGGTCCTACAATGAGCAGTTCTTC. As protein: CSGTPHPQGSYNEQFF.

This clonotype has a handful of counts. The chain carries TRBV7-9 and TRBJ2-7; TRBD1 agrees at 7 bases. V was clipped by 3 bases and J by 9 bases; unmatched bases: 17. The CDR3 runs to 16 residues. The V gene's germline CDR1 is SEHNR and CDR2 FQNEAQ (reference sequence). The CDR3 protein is CASSFRQGQYCEVQYF. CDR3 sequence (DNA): TGTGCCAGCAGCTTCAGACAGGGACAATACTGCGAAGTGCAGTACTTC.

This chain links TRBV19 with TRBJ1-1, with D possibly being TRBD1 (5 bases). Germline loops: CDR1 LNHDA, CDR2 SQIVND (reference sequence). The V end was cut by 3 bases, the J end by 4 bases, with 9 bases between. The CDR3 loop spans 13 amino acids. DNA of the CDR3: TGTGCCAGTAGTATGAGGCAGGGCACTGAAGCTTTCTTT. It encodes CASSMRQGTEAFF.

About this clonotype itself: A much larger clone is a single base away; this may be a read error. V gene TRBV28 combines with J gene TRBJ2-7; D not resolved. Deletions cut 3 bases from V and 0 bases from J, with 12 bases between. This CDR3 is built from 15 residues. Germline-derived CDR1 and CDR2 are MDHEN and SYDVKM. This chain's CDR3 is CASSFSPPGSYEQYF. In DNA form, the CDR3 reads TGTGCCAGCAGTTTCTCCCCCCCTGGCTCCTACGAGCAGTACTTC.

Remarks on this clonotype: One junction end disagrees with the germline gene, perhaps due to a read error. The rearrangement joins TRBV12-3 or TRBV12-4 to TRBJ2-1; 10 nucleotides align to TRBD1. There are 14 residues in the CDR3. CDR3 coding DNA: TGTGCCAGCAGGCGACAGGGGGCATACAATGAGCTGTTCTTC. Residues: CASRRQGAYNELFF.

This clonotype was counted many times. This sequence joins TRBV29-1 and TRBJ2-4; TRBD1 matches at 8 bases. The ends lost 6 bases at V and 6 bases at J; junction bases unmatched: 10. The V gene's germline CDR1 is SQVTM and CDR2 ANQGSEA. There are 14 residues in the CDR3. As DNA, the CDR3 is TGCAGCGTCTGGACAGGGACACAGGGAAACATTCAGTACTTC. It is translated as CSVWTGTQGNIQYF.